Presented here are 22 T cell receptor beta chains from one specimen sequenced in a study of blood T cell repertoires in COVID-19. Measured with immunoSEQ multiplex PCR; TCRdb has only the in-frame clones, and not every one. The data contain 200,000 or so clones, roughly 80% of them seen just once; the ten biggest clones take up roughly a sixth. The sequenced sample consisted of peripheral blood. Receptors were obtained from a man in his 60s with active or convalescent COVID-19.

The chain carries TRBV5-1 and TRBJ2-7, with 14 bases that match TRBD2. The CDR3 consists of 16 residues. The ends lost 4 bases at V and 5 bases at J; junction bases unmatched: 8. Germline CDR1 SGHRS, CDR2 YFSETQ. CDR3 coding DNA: TGCGCCAGCAGCGGACTAGCGGGAGGTCCGGGGGACGAGCAGTACTTC. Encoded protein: CASSGLAGGPGDEQYF. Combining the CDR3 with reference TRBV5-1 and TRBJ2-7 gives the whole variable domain KAGVTQTPRYLIKTRGQQVTLSCSPISGHRSVSWYQQTPGQGLQFLFEYFSETQRNKGNFPGRFSGRQFSNSRSEMNVSTLELGDSALYLCASSGLAGGPGDEQYFGPGTRLTVT.

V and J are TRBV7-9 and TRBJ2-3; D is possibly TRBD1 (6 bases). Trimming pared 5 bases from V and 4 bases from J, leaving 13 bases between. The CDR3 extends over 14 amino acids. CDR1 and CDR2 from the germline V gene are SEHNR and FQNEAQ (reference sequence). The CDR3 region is CASSPSSGADTQYF. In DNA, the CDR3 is TGTGCCAGCAGCCCTAGTTCAGGGGCAGATACGCAGTATTTT.

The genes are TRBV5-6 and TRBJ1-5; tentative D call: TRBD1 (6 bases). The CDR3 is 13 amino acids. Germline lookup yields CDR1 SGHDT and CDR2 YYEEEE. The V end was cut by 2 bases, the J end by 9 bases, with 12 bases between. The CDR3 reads CASSFQGSRPQHF. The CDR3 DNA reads TGTGCCAGCAGCTTTCAGGGGAGTCGGCCCCAGCATTTT. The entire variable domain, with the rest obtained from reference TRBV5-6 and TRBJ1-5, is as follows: DAGVTQSPTHLIKTRGQQVTLRCSPKSGHDTVSWYQQALGQGPQFIFQYYEEEERQRGNFPDRFSGHQFPNYSSELNVNALLLGDSALYLCASSFQGSRPQHFGDGTRLSIL.

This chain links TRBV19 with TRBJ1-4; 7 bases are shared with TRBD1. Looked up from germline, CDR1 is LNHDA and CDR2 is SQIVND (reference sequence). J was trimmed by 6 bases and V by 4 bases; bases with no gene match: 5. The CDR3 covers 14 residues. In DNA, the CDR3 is TGTGCCAGTAGTAGAATCCAGGGGGATGAAAAACTGTTTTTT. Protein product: CASSRIQGDEKLFF.

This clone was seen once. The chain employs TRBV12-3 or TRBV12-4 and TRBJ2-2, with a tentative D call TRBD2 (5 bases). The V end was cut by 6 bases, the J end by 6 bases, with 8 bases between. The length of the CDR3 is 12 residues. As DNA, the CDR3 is TGTGCCAGCAGGGAGGCGGCCGGGGAGCTGTTTTTT. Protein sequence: CASREAAGELFF.

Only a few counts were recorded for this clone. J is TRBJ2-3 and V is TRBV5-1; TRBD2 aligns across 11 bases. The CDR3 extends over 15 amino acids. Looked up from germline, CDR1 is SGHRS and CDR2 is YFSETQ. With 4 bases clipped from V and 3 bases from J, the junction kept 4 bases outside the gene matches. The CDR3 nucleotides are TGCGCCAGCAGCCCGGGACTAGCGGCGACAGATACGCAGTATTTT. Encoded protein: CASSPGLAATDTQYF.

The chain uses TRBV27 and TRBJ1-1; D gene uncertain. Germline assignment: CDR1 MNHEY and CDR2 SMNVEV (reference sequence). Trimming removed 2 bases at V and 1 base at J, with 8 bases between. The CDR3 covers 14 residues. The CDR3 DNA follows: TGTGCCAGCAGTTTACGGGGTCGGAACACTGAAGCTTTCTTT. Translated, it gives CASSLRGRNTEAFF.

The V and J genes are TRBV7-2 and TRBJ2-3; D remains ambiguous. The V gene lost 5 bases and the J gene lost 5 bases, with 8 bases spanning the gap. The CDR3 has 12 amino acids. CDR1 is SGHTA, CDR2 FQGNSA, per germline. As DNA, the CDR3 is TGTGCCAGCAGCCCGCTCGGAGATACGCAGTATTTT. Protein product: CASSPLGDTQYF.

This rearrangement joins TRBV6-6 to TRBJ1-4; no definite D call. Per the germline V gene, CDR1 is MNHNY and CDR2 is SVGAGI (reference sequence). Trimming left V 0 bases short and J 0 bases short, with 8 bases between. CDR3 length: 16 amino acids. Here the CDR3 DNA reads TGTGCCAGCAGTTACTCCGAGGTTGCAACTAATGAAAAACTGTTTTTT. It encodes CASSYSEVATNEKLFF.

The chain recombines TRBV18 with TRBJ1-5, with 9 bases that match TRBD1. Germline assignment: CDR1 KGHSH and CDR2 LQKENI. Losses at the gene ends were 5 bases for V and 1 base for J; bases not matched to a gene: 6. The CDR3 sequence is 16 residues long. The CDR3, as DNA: TGTGCCAGCTCATCGGACAGGGGAGGGAGCAATCAGCCCCAGCATTTT. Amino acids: CASSSDRGGSNQPQHF.

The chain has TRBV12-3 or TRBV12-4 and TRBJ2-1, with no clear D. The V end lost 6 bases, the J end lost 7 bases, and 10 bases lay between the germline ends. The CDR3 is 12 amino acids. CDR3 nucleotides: TGTGCCAGCAGCCCTGTGGCTAATGAGCAGTTCTTC. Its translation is CASSPVANEQFF.

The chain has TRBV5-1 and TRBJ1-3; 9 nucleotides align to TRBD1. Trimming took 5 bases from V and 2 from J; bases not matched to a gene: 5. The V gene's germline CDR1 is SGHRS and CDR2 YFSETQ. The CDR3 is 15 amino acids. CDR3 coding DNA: TGCGCCAGCAGTTCCGGGACAGGGACTGGAAACACCATATATTTT. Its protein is CASSSGTGTGNTIYF.

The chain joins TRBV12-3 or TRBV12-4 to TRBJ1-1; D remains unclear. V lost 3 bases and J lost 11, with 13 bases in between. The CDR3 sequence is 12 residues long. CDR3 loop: CASSFYGSEAFF. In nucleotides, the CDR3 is TGTGCCAGCAGTTTCTATGGGAGTGAGGCTTTCTTT.

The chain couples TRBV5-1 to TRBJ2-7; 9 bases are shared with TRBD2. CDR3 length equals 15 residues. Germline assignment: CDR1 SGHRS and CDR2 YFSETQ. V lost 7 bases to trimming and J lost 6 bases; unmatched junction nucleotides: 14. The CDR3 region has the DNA TGCGCCAGCGGAGGGACTAGCTGGGGGCTCGGCGAGCAGTACTTC. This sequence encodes CASGGTSWGLGEQYF. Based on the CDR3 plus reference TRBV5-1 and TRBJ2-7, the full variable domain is KAGVTQTPRYLIKTRGQQVTLSCSPISGHRSVSWYQQTPGQGLQFLFEYFSETQRNKGNFPGRFSGRQFSNSRSEMNVSTLELGDSALYLCASGGTSWGLGEQYFGPGTRLTVT.

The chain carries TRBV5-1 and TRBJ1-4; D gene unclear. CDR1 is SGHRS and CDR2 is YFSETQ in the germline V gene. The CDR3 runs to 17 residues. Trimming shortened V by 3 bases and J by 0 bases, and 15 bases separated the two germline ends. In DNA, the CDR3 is TGCGCCAGCAGCTACCGTCCCCCAGGTGCAACTAATGAAAAACTGTTTTTT. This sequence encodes CASSYRPPGATNEKLFF.

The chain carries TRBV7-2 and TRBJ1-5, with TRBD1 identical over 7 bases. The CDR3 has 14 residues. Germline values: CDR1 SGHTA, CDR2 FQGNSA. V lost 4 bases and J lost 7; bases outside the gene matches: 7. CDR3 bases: TGTGCCAGCAGCTCGACAGGGAGACAGCAGCCCCAGCATTTT. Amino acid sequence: CASSSTGRQQPQHF.

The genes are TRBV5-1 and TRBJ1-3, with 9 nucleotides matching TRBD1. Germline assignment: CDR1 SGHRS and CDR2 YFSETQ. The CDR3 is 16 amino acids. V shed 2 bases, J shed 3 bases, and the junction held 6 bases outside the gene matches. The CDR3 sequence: CASSFDRGRGGNTIYF. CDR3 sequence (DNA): TGCGCCAGCAGCTTTGACAGGGGGAGAGGTGGAAACACCATATATTTT.

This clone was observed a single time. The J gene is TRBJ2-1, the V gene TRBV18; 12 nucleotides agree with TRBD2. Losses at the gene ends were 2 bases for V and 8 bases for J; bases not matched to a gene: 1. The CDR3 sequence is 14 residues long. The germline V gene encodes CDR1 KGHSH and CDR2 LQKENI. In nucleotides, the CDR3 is TGTGCCAGCTCACCAGGACTAGCGGGACATGAGCAGTTCTTC. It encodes CASSPGLAGHEQFF.

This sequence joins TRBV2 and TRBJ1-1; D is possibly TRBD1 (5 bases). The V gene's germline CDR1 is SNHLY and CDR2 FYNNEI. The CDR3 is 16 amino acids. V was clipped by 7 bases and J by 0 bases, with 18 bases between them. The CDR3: CASTLRGSGMNTEAFF. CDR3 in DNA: TGTGCCAGCACCCTCCGGGGGTCTGGAATGAACACTGAAGCTTTCTTT.

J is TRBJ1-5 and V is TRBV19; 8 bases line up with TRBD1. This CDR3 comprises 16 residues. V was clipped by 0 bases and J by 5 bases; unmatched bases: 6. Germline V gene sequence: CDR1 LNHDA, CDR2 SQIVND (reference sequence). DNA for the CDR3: TGTGCCAGTAGTATAGAGGCAGGGGGCCCCCATCAGCCCCAGCATTTT. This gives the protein CASSIEAGGPHQPQHF.

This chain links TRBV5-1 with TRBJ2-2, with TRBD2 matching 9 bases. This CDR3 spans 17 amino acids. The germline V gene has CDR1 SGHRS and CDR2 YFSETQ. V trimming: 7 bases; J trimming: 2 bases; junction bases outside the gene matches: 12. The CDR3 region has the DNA TGCGCCAGCTCCCACCCTCTAGCGGGGATAAACACCGGGGAGCTGTTTTTT. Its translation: CASSHPLAGINTGELFF.

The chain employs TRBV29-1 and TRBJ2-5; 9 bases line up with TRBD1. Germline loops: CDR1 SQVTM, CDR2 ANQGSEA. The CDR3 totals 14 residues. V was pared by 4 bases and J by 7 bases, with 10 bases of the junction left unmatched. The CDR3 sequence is CSVGWDRVSGTQYF. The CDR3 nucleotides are TGCAGCGTTGGTTGGGACAGGGTGTCGGGGACCCAGTACTTC.